The clone carrying this T cell receptor beta chain was seen only a few times. Its cognate antigen is unknown. The data belong to a study of response to subunit inactivated influenza vaccine. Each CDR3 protein is one row after TCRdb ran MiXCR on the RT-PCR reads. Of more than 700,000 distinct CDR3 sequences detected, approximately 22% appear once; the ten largest clones hold roughly a tenth. Germline V lookup: CDR1 MNHEY, CDR2 SVGAGI. The V end was cut by 2 bases, the J end by 0 bases, with 11 bases between. The CDR3 extends over 17 amino acids. Overall study findings and caveats: Authors suggested that a seasonal influenza vaccination recruits few new T cells each time.

The source is a man aged 45-65 years who received an inactivated influenza vaccine. Sequencing was performed on PBMCs from blood, taken more than 4 days after vaccination. This rearrangement joins TRBV6-5 to TRBJ2-6; TRBD2 is a possible D gene (5 bases). The CDR3 DNA reads TGTGCCAGCAGTTACGCCCCTCTAGCCTCTGGGGCCAACGTCCTGACTTTC. Translation gives CASSYAPLASGANVLTF.